A single sample is the source of the 22 T cell receptor beta chains below, sequenced in a study of shared clonotypes between healthy human individuals. The table came from immunoSEQ multiplex PCR; TCRdb's copy has only in-frame clones and leaves some out. The table shows 2,100,000 or so clones, with approximately 94% occurring only once. Sequenced: naive CD4+ T cells sorted from blood. Subset here: CD45RA+ positively selected. These receptors all stem from a man between 18 and 29 years old in good health.

This clone was detected once. The V gene is TRBV4-3, the J gene TRBJ2-7; D is possibly TRBD1 (6 bases). CDR3 length equals 16 residues. In germline, CDR1 is LGHNA, CDR2 YSLEER. V lost 2 bases and J 1 base, leaving 15 bases between the germline ends. CDR3 loop: CASSQTLTGVSYEQYF. The CDR3 coding sequence is TGCGCCAGCAGCCAAACTTTGACAGGCGTATCCTACGAGCAGTACTTC.

The V call is TRBV27, the J call TRBJ2-2; D may be TRBD1 or TRBD2 (5 bases each). The CDR3 totals 18 residues. V was trimmed by 0 bases and J by 2 bases, leaving 16 bases between them. The V gene's germline CDR1 is MNHEY and CDR2 SMNVEV (reference sequence). CDR3 coding DNA: TGTGCCAGCAGTTTATCATCCGGGGCGGGCTTAAACACCGGGGAGCTGTTTTTT. It translates to CASSLSSGAGLNTGELFF.

The rearrangement uses TRBV18 and TRBJ2-5, with D possibly TRBD2 on 5 matching bases. The tail of the sequence fits TRBJ2-7 better, so the J call may be wrong. The CDR3 has 14 amino acids. Germline assignment: CDR1 KGHSH and CDR2 LQKENI. CDR3 nucleotide sequence: TGTGCCAGCTCACCCCACGCGAGGGATGGCGAGCAGTACTTC. Residues: CASSPHARDGEQYF.

This chain uses TRBV6-6 with TRBJ2-7; D is unresolved. This CDR3 comprises 11 residues. Deletions cut 4 bases from V and 6 bases from J, with 7 bases between. Germline assignment: CDR1 MNHNY and CDR2 SVGAGI (reference sequence). CDR3 region: CASSWRLEQYF. In DNA form, the CDR3 reads TGTGCCAGCAGTTGGCGGCTCGAGCAGTACTTC.

This clone was seen once. The V gene is TRBV9, the J gene TRBJ2-2; 13 nucleotides agree with TRBD2. CDR1 and CDR2 from the germline V gene are SGDLS and YYNGEE. J gave up 4 bases and V 4 bases, and 10 bases lay outside the gene matches. This CDR3 region has 18 residues. CDR3 in DNA: TGTGCCAGCAGCACGGGACTAGCGGGAAGCCCATCCACCGGGGAGCTGTTTTTT. It encodes CASSTGLAGSPSTGELFF.

The chain has TRBV4-3 and TRBJ2-1; 10 positions agree with TRBD2. CDR1 LGHNA and CDR2 YSLEER come from the germline V gene. The CDR3 loop spans 17 amino acids. V trimming: 8 bases; J trimming: 4 bases; junction bases outside the gene matches: 14. Written as DNA, the CDR3 is TGCGCCAGCGGATGGACTAGCGGTTCAAGAGGTTACAATGAGCAGTTCTTC. Amino acids: CASGWTSGSRGYNEQFF.

The chain employs TRBV19 and TRBJ1-4; D not resolved. V was clipped by 3 bases and J by 5 bases, with 7 bases between them. This CDR3 is built from 13 residues. Germline values: CDR1 LNHDA, CDR2 SQIVND (reference sequence). The CDR3 nucleotides read TGTGCCAGTAGTATCCAGGCCAATGAAAAACTGTTTTTT. This sequence encodes CASSIQANEKLFF.

The V gene is TRBV4-1, the J gene TRBJ2-5; TRBD2 agrees at 9 bases. Germline V lookup: CDR1 MGHRA, CDR2 YSYEKL. CDR3 size: 16 residues. The J segment lost 6 bases and the V segment lost 0 bases, leaving 8 bases of the junction unmatched. This chain's CDR3 is CASSQDPSSGVKTQYF. The CDR3 DNA sequence: TGCGCCAGCAGCCAAGATCCGTCTAGCGGGGTAAAGACCCAGTACTTC.

This clone appeared once. This rearrangement joins TRBV19 to TRBJ2-2, with 7 bases lining up with TRBD1. With 7 bases clipped from V and 2 bases from J, the junction kept 4 bases outside the gene matches. The CDR3 spans 14 residues. Looked up from germline, CDR1 is LNHDA and CDR2 is SQIVND (reference sequence). The CDR3 region has the DNA TGTGCCAGTATGAGGACAGGAAACACCGGGGAGCTGTTTTTT. Translating gives CASMRTGNTGELFF. The variable domain in full, completed from reference TRBV19 and TRBJ2-2, reads DGGITQSPKYLFRKEGQNVTLSCEQNLNHDAMYWYRQDPGQGLRLIYYSQIVNDFQKGDIAEGYSVSREKKESFPLTVTSAQKNPTAFYLCASMRTGNTGELFFGEGSRLTVL.

The rearrangement joins TRBV5-4 to TRBJ2-5; 10 bases are shared with TRBD2. V gave up 6 bases and J gave up 2 bases; unmatched junction bases: 7. The CDR3 is 15 amino acids. Germline lookup yields CDR1 SGHNT and CDR2 YYREEE (reference sequence). The CDR3: CASTSSGRSQETQYF. CDR3 DNA sequence: TGTGCCAGCACCTCTAGCGGGAGATCACAAGAGACCCAGTACTTC.

The rearrangement links TRBV30 to TRBJ1-1, with D perhaps matching TRBD1 (5 bases). Deletions cut 1 base from V and 3 bases from J, with 15 bases between. In germline, CDR1 is GTSNPN, CDR2 SVGIG (reference sequence). CDR3 length equals 15 residues. CDR3 protein: CAWSEPRTGHTEAFF. In nucleotides, the CDR3 is TGTGCCTGGAGTGAACCAAGGACGGGGCACACTGAAGCTTTCTTT.

This clone occurred once. At the DNA level, this CDR3 is encoded by other sequences in the same sample as well. This chain joins TRBV5-4 and TRBJ1-2; 11 bases map to TRBD1. The V and J ends lost 0 bases and 6 bases, in that order; junction bases with no gene match: 4. CDR3 length: 15 amino acids. In germline, CDR1 is SGHNT, CDR2 YYREEE (reference sequence). The CDR3 sequence is CASSLVGQGADGYTF. In DNA form, the CDR3 reads TGTGCCAGCAGCTTGGTCGGACAGGGGGCTGATGGCTACACCTTC.

The rearrangement uses TRBV5-1 and TRBJ1-4; possible D gene TRBD1, 5 bases. V was clipped by 3 bases and J by 7 bases, with 19 bases between them. Germline loops: CDR1 SGHRS, CDR2 YFSETQ. This CDR3 comprises 16 residues. The CDR3 spells CASSSQGLSLGEKLFF. The CDR3 DNA reads as TGCGCCAGCAGCTCTCAGGGTCTCTCCTTGGGTGAAAAACTGTTTTTT.

The chain joins TRBV30 to TRBJ2-6; TRBD2 matches at 12 bases. The V gene's germline CDR1 is GTSNPN and CDR2 SVGIG (reference sequence). The CDR3 has 16 amino acids. With V trimmed by 7 bases and J by 0 bases, 4 bases remained unmatched. This chain's CDR3 is CASGLAGPSGANVLTF. Written as DNA, the CDR3 is TGTGCCTCTGGACTAGCGGGACCCTCTGGGGCCAACGTCCTGACTTTC. The entire variable domain, with the rest obtained from reference TRBV30 and TRBJ2-6, is as follows: SQTIHQWPATLVQPVGSPLSLECTVEGTSNPNLYWYRQAAGRGLQLLFYSVGIGQISSEVPQNLSASRPQDRQFILSSKKLLLSDSGFYLCASGLAGPSGANVLTFGAGSRLTVL.

The chain recombines TRBV5-1 with TRBJ2-7, with 7 bases lining up with TRBD2. This CDR3 is 15 amino acids long. The ends lost 3 bases at V and 3 bases at J; junction bases unmatched: 9. Germline-derived CDR1 and CDR2 are SGHRS and YFSETQ. The CDR3 DNA reads TGCGCCAGCAGCTCCCAAGCGGGGCCCAACTACGAGCAGTACTTC. This translates into CASSSQAGPNYEQYF.

Regarding this clone: The identical CDR3 is also encoded by other nucleotide sequences in the sample. The rearrangement joins TRBV6-5 to TRBJ2-5; D possibly corresponds to TRBD2 (5 bases). V shed 0 bases and J shed 5 bases, with 10 bases lying between them. Germline V gene data show CDR1 as MNHEY and CDR2 as SVGAGI. The CDR3 consists of 14 residues. In DNA, the CDR3 is TGTGCCAGCAGTTACTCGGGAGCCGGTGAGACCCAGTACTTC. It specifies CASSYSGAGETQYF.

The J gene is TRBJ2-7, the V gene TRBV5-4; a possible D gene is TRBD2 (7 bases). V lost 4 bases to trimming and J lost 5 bases, with 16 bases between them. This CDR3 spans 14 amino acids. CDR1 is SGHNT, CDR2 YYREEE, per germline (reference sequence). CDR3 coding DNA: TGTGCCAGCAGCGAGGGGGGGTCGAGGGACGAGCAGTACTTC. Protein product: CASSEGGSRDEQYF.

The J gene is TRBJ2-7, the V gene TRBV7-8; 11 bases map to TRBD2. Germline lookup yields CDR1 SGHVS and CDR2 FQNEAQ. This CDR3 spans 15 amino acids. V lost 0 bases to trimming and J lost 7 bases; unmatched junction nucleotides: 5. CDR3 loop: CASSLALAGAGEQYF. Written as DNA, the CDR3 is TGTGCCAGCAGCTTAGCACTAGCGGGGGCGGGGGAGCAGTACTTC.

The V gene is TRBV10-1, the J gene TRBJ1-1; D not resolved. This CDR3 comprises 10 residues. CDR1 and CDR2 from the germline V gene are WNHNN and SYGVQD (reference sequence). Between the trimmed V and J ends, which lost 10 bases and 4 bases, there was a span of 7 bases. DNA of the CDR3: TGCGCCAAGTGGGCCACTGAAGCTTTCTTT. This codes for CAKWATEAFF.

The V and J genes are TRBV19 and TRBJ2-5, with D possibly matching TRBD2 (5 bases). The germline V and J ends were trimmed by 1 base and 2 bases, with 8 bases remaining between them. Germline V lookup: CDR1 LNHDA, CDR2 SQIVND (reference sequence). This CDR3 is 14 amino acids long. The CDR3: CASSIAWRQETQYF. The CDR3 DNA is TGTGCCAGTAGTATAGCGTGGAGGCAAGAGACCCAGTACTTC.

This clone was found a few times. The chain carries TRBV7-9 and TRBJ2-1; 7 bases are a match to TRBD1. This CDR3 has 19 residues. The germline V gene encodes CDR1 SEHNR and CDR2 FQNEAQ (reference sequence). V dropped 1 base and J dropped 0; count of bases not matched to a gene: 12. Here the CDR3 DNA reads TGTGCCAGCAGCTTAGTGGACAGGTGGGGGCCCGGCTCCTACAATGAGCAGTTCTTC. This codes for CASSLVDRWGPGSYNEQFF.

In its sample, this clone was seen once. The chain combines TRBV7-6 with TRBJ2-2; D gene uncertain. CDR1 is SGHVS, CDR2 FNYEAQ, per germline. The V end was cut by 1 base, the J end by 5 bases, with 5 bases between. This CDR3 spans 13 amino acids. Here the CDR3 DNA reads TGTGCCAGCAGCTTAGAATCAACCGGGGAGCTGTTTTTT. It yields the protein CASSLESTGELFF.